This TCR beta chain was obtained from a study of post-analysis software for immune sequencing data. The wider study: Patients with relapsing-remitting, secondary progressive and progressive-relapsing multiple sclerosis courses were all represented.

On this clonotype: What it recognizes is unknown. Possible read error: a much larger clone is one base away. The CDR3 end shows no conserved phenylalanine or tryptophan, and so a read error is likely.

Points from the study as a whole: Multiple sclerosis patients had significantly lower normalized Chao1 diversity than controls. F measure clustering grouped samples strongly by preparation batch.

TCR beta cDNA libraries had unique molecular identifiers. The authors obtained approximately 460,000 cDNA molecules from approximately 0.91 to 9.4 million T cells. TCRdb redid the calling of the PCR reads with MiXCR, one entry per CDR3 protein. Here the sample spans approximately 730,000 distinct CDR3 sequences, roughly 30% being singletons. The source of this sequence is a girl aged 5-17 years with multiple sclerosis. Sequenced input: blood.

The CDR3 is CASSLGRSLSSYEQYL. The DNA of the CDR3 is TGTGCCAGCAGCTTGGGTCGGTCCTTGAGCTCCTACGAGCAGTACTTA. The V and J genes are TRBV7-2 and TRBJ2-7; D call uncertain. The germline V and J ends were trimmed by 3 bases and 0 bases, with 15 bases remaining between them. The germline gives CDR1 SGHTA, CDR2 FQGNSA. The CDR3 has 16 residues.